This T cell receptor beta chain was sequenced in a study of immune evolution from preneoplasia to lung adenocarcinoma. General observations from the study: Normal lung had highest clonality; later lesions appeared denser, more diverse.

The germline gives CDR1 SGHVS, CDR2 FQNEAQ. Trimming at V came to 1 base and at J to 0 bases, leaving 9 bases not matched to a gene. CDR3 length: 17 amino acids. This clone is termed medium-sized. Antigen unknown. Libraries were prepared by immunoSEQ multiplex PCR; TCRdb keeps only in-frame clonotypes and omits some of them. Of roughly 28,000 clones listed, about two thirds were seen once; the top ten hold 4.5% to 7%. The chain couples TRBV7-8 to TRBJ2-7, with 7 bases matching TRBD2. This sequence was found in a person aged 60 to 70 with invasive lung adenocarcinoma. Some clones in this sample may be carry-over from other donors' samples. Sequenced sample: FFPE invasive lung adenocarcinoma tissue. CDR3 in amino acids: CASSLVLVGGTSYEQYF. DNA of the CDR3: TGTGCCAGCAGCTTAGTGCTCGTGGGAGGGACCTCCTACGAGCAGTACTTC.